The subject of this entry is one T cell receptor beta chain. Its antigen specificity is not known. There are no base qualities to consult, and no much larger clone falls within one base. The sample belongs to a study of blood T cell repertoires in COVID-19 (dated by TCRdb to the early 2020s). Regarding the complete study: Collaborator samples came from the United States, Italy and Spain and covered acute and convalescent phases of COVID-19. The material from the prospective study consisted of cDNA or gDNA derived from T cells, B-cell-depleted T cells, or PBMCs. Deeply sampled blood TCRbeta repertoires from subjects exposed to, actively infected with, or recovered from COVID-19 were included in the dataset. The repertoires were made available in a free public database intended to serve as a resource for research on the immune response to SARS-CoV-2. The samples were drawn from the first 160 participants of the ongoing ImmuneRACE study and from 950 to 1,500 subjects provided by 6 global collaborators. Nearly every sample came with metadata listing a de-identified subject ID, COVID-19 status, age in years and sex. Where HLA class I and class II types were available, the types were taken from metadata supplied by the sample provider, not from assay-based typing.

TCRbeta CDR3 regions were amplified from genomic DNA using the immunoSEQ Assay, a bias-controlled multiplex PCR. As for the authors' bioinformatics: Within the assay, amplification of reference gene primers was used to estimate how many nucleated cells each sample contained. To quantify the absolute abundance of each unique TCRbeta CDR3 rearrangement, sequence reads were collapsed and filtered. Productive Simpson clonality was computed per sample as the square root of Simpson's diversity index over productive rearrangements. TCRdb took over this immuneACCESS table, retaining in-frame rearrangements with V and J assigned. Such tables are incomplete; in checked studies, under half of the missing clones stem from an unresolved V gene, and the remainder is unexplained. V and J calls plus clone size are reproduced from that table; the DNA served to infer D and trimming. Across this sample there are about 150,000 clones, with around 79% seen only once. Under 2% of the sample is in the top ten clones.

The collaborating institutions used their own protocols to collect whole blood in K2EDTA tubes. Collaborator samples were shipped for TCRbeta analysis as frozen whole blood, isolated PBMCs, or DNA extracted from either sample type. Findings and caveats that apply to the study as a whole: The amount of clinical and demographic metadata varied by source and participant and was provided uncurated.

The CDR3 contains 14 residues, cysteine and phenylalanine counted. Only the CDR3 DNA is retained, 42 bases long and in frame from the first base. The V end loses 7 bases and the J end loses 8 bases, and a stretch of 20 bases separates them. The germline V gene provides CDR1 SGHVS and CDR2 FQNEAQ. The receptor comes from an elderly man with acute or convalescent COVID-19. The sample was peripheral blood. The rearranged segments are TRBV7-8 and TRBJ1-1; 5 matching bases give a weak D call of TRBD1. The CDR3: CASTVNEVGGEAFF. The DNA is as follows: TGTGCCAGCACCGTAAACGAGGTTGGGGGGGAAGCTTTCTTT.